Listed here is a single T cell receptor (beta chain). The data are from a study of blood T cell repertoires in COVID-19. Profiled with immunoSEQ multiplex PCR; TCRdb holds only in-frame clones, not every one. The table includes 50,000 to 70,000 clones, about 81% detected once. Germline V gene data show CDR1 as SNHLY and CDR2 as FYNNEI. Trimming removed 6 bases from V and 2 bases from J; junction bases left unmatched: 3. The CDR3 extends over 14 amino acids. The sequenced sample consisted of peripheral blood. This TCR derives from a man between 65 and 79 years old with active COVID-19. This sequence joins TRBV2 and TRBJ2-7, with TRBD2 matching 11 bases. DNA for the CDR3: TGTGCCAGCAGGAGACTAGCGGGAACCTACGAGCAGTACTTC. As protein: CASRRLAGTYEQYF.